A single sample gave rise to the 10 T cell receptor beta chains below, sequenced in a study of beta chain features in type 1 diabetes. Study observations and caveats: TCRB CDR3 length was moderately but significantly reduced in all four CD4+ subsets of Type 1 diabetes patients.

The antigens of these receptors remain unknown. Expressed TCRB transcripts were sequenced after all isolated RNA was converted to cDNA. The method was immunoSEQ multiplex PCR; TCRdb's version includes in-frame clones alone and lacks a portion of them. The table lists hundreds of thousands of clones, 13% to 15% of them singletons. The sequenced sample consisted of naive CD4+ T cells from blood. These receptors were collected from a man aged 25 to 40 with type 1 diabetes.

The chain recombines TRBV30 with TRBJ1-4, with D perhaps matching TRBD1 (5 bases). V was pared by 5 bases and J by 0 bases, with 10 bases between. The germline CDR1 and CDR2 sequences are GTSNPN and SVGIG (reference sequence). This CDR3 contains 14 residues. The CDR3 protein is CAWRKTATNEKLFF. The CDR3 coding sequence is TGTGCCTGGCGCAAGACAGCAACTAATGAAAAACTGTTTTTT.

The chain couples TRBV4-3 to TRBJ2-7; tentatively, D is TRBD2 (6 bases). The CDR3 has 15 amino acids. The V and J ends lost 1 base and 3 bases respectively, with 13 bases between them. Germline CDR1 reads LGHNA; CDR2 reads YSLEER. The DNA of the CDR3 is TGCGCCAGCAGCCAAGGGGCGACTAGTAGCTACGAGCAGTACTTC. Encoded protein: CASSQGATSSYEQYF.

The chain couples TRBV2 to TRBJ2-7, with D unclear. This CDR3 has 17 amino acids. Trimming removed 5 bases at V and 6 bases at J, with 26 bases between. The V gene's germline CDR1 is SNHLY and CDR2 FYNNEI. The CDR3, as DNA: TGTGCCAGCAGTCAAACACCTCCGGTCCACATAGCCCCCGAGCAGTACTTC. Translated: CASSQTPPVHIAPEQYF.

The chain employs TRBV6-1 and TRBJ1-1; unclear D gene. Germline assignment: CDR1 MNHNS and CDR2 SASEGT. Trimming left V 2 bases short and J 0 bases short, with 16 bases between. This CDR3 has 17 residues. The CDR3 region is CASSEHGGRPLNTEAFF. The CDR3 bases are TGTGCCAGCAGTGAACACGGAGGGAGGCCCCTGAACACTGAAGCTTTCTTT.

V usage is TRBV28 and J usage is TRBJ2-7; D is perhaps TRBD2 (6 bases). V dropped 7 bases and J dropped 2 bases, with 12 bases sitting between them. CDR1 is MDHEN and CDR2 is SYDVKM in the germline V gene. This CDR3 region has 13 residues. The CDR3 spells CASNRGWPYEQYF. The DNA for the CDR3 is TGTGCCAGCAACCGGGGGTGGCCCTACGAGCAGTACTTC.

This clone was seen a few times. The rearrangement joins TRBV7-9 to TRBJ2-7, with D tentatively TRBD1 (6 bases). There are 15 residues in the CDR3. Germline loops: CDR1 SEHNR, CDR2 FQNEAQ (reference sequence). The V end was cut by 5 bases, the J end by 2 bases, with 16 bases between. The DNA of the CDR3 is TGTGCCAGCAGCGCCCGGGACAAGATAACCTACGAGCAGTACTTC. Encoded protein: CASSARDKITYEQYF.

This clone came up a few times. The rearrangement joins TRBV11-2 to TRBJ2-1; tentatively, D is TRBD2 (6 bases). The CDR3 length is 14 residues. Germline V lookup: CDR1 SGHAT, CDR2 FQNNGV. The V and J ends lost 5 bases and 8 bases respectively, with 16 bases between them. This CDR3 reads CASSPPTSRDEQFF. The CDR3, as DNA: TGTGCCAGCAGCCCTCCGACTAGTCGGGATGAGCAGTTCTTC.

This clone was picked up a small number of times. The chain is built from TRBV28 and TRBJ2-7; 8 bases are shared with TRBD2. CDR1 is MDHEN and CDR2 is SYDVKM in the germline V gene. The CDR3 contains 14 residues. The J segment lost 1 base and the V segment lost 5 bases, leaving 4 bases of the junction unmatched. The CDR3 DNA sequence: TGTGCCAGCAGTCCAACTAGCGGATCCTACGAGCAGTACTTC. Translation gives CASSPTSGSYEQYF.

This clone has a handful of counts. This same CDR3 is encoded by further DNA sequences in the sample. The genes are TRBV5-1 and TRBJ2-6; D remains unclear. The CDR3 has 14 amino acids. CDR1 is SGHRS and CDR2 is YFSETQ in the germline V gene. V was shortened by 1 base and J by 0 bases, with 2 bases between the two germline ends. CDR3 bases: TGCGCCAGCAGCTTGCGCTCTGGGGCCAACGTCCTGACTTTC. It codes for CASSLRSGANVLTF.

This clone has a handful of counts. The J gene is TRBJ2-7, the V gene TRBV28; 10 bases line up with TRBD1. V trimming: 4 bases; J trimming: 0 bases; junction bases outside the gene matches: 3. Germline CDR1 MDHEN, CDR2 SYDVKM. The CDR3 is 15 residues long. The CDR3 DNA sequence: TGTGCCAGCAGTTCCGACAGGGGGCTCTCCTACGAGCAGTACTTC. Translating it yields CASSSDRGLSYEQYF.